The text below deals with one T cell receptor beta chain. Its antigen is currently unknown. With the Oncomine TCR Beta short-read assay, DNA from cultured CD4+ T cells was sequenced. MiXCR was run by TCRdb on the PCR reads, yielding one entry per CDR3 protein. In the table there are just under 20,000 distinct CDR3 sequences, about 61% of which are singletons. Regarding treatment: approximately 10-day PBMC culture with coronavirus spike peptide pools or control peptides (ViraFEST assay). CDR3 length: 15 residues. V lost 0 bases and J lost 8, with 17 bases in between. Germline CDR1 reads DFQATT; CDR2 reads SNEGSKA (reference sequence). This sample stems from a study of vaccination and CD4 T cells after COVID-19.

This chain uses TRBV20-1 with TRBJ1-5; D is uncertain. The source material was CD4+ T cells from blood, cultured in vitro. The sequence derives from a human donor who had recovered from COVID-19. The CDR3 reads CSARDLVTKGEPQHF. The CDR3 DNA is TGCAGTGCTAGAGATCTAGTCACCAAGGGAGAGCCCCAGCATTTT.